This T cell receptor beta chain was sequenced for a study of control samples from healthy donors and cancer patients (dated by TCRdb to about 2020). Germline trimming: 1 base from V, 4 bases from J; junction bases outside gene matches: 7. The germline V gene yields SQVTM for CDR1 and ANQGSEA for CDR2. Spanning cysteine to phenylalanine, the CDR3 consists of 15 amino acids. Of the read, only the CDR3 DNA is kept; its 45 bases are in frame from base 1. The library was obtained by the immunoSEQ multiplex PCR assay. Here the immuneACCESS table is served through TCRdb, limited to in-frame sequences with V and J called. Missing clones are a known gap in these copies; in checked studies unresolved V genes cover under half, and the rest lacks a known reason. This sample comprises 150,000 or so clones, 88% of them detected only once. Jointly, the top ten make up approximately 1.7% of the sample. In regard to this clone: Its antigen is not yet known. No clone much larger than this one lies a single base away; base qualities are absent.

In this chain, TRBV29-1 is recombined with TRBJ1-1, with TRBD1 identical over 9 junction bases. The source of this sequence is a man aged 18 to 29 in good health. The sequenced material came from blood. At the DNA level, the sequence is TGCAGCGTTGAAGGGTCTCTGACAGGGGGCACTGAAGCTTTCTTT. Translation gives CSVEGSLTGGTEAFF.